These 22 T cell receptor beta chains came from one sample sequenced in a study of T cells in women clearing cervical HPV infection. The table came from immunoSEQ multiplex PCR; TCRdb's copy has only in-frame clones and leaves some out. The sample data list approximately 44,000 clones. Sequencing input: blood buffy coat. Source of these receptors: a woman between 18 and 75 years old with a cervical HPV16 infection that either progressed to CIN3+ or cleared (not recorded which).

On this clone: The CDR3 extends 3 residues past the end of the read, so its final part is completed from the germline J gene. The chain couples TRBV19 to TRBJ2-2; 9 bases agree with TRBD1. Per germline, CDR1 LNHDA and CDR2 SQIVND (reference sequence). The CDR3 is 17 amino acids. V lost 7 bases to trimming and J lost 5 bases; unmatched junction nucleotides: 14. This chain's CDR3 is CASNGDRTGASTGELFF. Incomplete CDR3 DNA: TGTGCCAGTAATGGCGATCGGACAGGGGCCTCTACCGGGGAG.

To note about this clone: The read stops 3 residues short of the end of the CDR3; the missing end is completed from the germline J gene. This chain links TRBV5-6 with TRBJ2-5; D is unclear. CDR1 is SGHDT and CDR2 is YYEEEE in the germline V gene. The CDR3 extends over 12 amino acids. The germline V and J ends were trimmed by 5 bases and 5 bases, with 10 bases remaining between them. The CDR3 bases that were read are TGTGCCAGCAGGAATTTAGAGGAGACC. Its protein is CASRNLEET. The full CDR3 sequence reads CASRNLEETQYF.

Comments on this clone: The junction departs from the called germline gene at one end, perhaps through a read error. Read sequence stops 3 residues before the CDR3 end, and the germline J gene provides the missing end. J is TRBJ1-1 and V is TRBV13; D unresolved. Germline lookup yields CDR1 PRHDT and CDR2 FYEKMQ (reference sequence). The CDR3 covers 16 residues. CDR3 region: CAGSLGGEGGNTEAFF. The part of the CDR3 DNA that was read is TGTGCCGGCAGCTTAGGTGGTGAAGGTGGGAACACTGAA.

As to this clone: The CDR3 end lies 3 residues beyond the end of the read and is filled in from the germline J gene. This sequence joins TRBV7-6 and TRBJ2-2; D unclear. This CDR3 region has 15 residues. V was clipped by 1 base and J by 5 bases, with 11 bases between them. The germline V gene has CDR1 SGHVS and CDR2 FNYEAQ. The sequenced CDR3 bases are TGTGCCAGCAGCTTAGGAGCCACCGGTACCGGGGAG. Its translation: CASSLGATGTGE. The whole CDR3 reads CASSLGATGTGELFF. Full variable domain (missing parts from reference TRBV7-6 and TRBJ2-2): GAGVSQSPRYKVTKRGQDVALRCDPISGHVSLYWYRQALGQGPEFLTYFNYEAQQDKSGLPNDRFSAERPEGSISTLTIQRTEQRDSAMYRCASSLGATGTGELFFGEGSRLTVL.

Concerning this clone itself: The missing CDR3 end, 3 residues past where the read stops, is filled in from the germline J gene. The same CDR3 can be traced to other DNA sequences in this sample. The rearrangement joins TRBV13 to TRBJ1-1; the match to TRBD1 covers 7 bases. The V gene end was trimmed by 5 bases and the J gene end by 5 bases; junction bases not matched to a gene: 5. The CDR3 extends over 13 amino acids. Looked up from germline, CDR1 is PRHDT and CDR2 is FYEKMQ (reference sequence). The CDR3 here is CASSPTGRTEAFF. The part of the CDR3 DNA that was read is TGTGCCAGCAGCCCGACAGGGAGGACTGAA.

In regard to this clone: Read coverage stops 3 residues before the CDR3 terminus; the germline J gene supplies the remainder. The chain employs TRBV12-5 and TRBJ2-1, with TRBD2 matching over 16 bases. CDR1 LGHNT and CDR2 FRNRAP come from the germline V gene. This CDR3 is 20 amino acids long. V trimming: 3 bases; J trimming: 9 bases; junction bases outside the gene matches: 17. The CDR3 sequence is CASGFRNIPGLAGGPSEQFF. The CDR3 DNA, read in part, is TGTGCTAGTGGTTTCCGCAATATCCCGGGACTAGCGGGAGGGCCTAGTGAG.

Remarks on this clone: The read ends 3 residues shy of where the CDR3 ends; the end is completed using the germline J gene. The chain recombines TRBV20-1 with TRBJ2-3, with 12 bases that match TRBD1. CDR3 length: 14 amino acids. With 6 bases clipped from V and 5 bases from J, the junction kept 6 bases outside the gene matches. In germline, CDR1 is DFQATT, CDR2 SNEGSKA (reference sequence). This CDR3 reads CSAEGQGALDTQYF. The sequenced CDR3 bases are TGCAGTGCGGAGGGACAGGGGGCTTTAGATACG.

Comment on this clone: The sequence runs out 3 residues before the end of the CDR3; the remainder is reconstructed from the germline J gene. The chain is built from TRBV4-2 and TRBJ1-5; 7 bases match TRBD1. Germline-derived CDR1 and CDR2 are LGHNA and YNFKEQ. The CDR3 sequence is 15 residues long. V lost 5 bases and J lost 6; bases outside the gene matches: 10. The CDR3 sequence is CASSRQGYGTQPQHF. The sequenced part of the CDR3 DNA is TGTGCCAGCAGCAGACAGGGTTATGGTACTCAGCCC.

The sequenced part of the CDR3 DNA is TGTGCCAGCACCGATACCCTAGCGGGGGGATCAGATACG. Its protein is CASTDTLAGGSDT. The whole CDR3 protein reads CASTDTLAGGSDTQYF. The V and J genes are TRBV3-1 (or the pseudogene TRBV3-2) and TRBJ2-3, with 11 positions matching TRBD2. The CDR3 end falls 3 residues outside the read, so it is completed with the germline J gene. V lost 7 bases and J lost 4; bases outside the gene matches: 10. Germline V gives CDR1 LGHDT, CDR2 YNNKEL (reference sequence). The CDR3 consists of 16 residues.

Worth noting for this clone: The read ends 3 residues before the CDR3 terminus; that terminus is restored from the germline J gene. This chain links TRBV20-1 with TRBJ2-3; TRBD2 matches 7 bases. J was trimmed by 0 bases and V by 3 bases; bases with no gene match: 12. Germline-derived CDR1 and CDR2 are DFQATT and SNEGSKA (reference sequence). The CDR3 is 17 residues long. The sequenced CDR3 bases are TGCAGTGCTAGTACTAGCGCGAGTCCCTTTAGCACAGATACG. Protein product: CSASTSASPFSTDT. The full CDR3 sequence reads CSASTSASPFSTDTQYF.

Concerning this clone itself: The read ends 3 residues before the CDR3 terminus; that terminus is restored from the germline J gene. V usage is TRBV5-1 and J usage is TRBJ2-5; TRBD2 aligns across 9 bases. Germline trimming cut 4 bases from V and 0 bases from J; bases unmatched to any gene: 7. The CDR3 length is 16 residues. CDR1 and CDR2 from the germline V gene are SGHRS and YFSETQ. The CDR3 sequence is CASSLPSGVDQETQYF. The sequenced part of the CDR3 DNA is TGCGCCAGCAGCCTCCCTAGCGGGGTAGACCAAGAGACC.

Note on this clone: The observed sequence ends 3 residues before the CDR3 terminus, with the missing tail filled in from the germline J gene. The chain uses TRBV20-1 and TRBJ2-4; possibly TRBD2 for D (7 bases). V was trimmed by 4 bases and J by 0 bases, leaving 16 bases between them. Germline V gives CDR1 DFQATT, CDR2 SNEGSKA (reference sequence). CDR3 length: 16 residues. CDR3 DNA, as far as it was read: TGCAGTGCTACGGAGGGAGGGGGTAAAGCCAAAAACATT. It codes for CSATEGGGKAKNI. In full, the CDR3 reads CSATEGGGKAKNIQYF.

Comments on this clone: The sequence runs out 3 residues before the end of the CDR3; the remainder is reconstructed from the germline J gene. The chain uses TRBV4-1 and TRBJ2-7, with D possibly being TRBD1 (5 bases). The CDR3 loop spans 15 amino acids. Germline V gene sequence: CDR1 MGHRA, CDR2 YSYEKL. Trimming took 0 bases from V and 0 from J, leaving 9 bases between them. The sequenced part of the CDR3 DNA is TGCGCCAGCAGCCAAGAACCGGACACCTCCTACGAG. This translates into CASSQEPDTSYE. The entire CDR3 sequence reads CASSQEPDTSYEQYF.

A remark on this clone: The read terminates 3 residues before the CDR3 end, so the remaining end is supplied by the germline J gene. This chain links TRBV12-3 or TRBV12-4 with TRBJ2-7, with D perhaps TRBD1 (6 bases). This CDR3 is 14 amino acids long. The V and J ends lost 6 bases and 3 bases respectively, with 15 bases between them. The sequenced CDR3 bases are TGTGCCAGCAGCCCCTGGGGGCAGAACTACGAG. It yields the protein CASSPWGQNYE. The CDR3 in full is CASSPWGQNYEQYF.

In the case of this clone: The CDR3 goes on 3 residues after the read ends, and that part is filled in from the germline J gene. The same CDR3 can be traced to other DNA sequences in this sample. This rearrangement joins TRBV28 to TRBJ1-2; perhaps TRBD1 as D (6 bases). The germline gives CDR1 MDHEN, CDR2 SYDVKM. CDR3 length equals 14 residues. V lost 2 bases and J lost 4, with 11 bases in between. The sequenced part of the CDR3 DNA is TGTGCCAGCAGTTTAGACCAAGGGGGCTATGGC. Protein product: CASSLDQGGYG. In full, the CDR3 reads CASSLDQGGYGYTF.

Comments on this clone: The DNA ends 3 residues before the CDR3 does, and the rest of the CDR3 is filled in from the germline J gene. This rearrangement joins TRBV19 to TRBJ1-5; 10 bases are shared with TRBD1. This CDR3 region has 18 residues. Trimming at V came to 3 bases and at J to 1 base, leaving 9 bases not matched to a gene. Looked up from germline, CDR1 is LNHDA and CDR2 is SQIVND (reference sequence). CDR3 sequence reads: CASSIGDRGLRSNQPQHF. CDR3 DNA, as far as it was read: TGTGCCAGTAGTATTGGGGACAGGGGTTTGAGGAGCAATCAGCCC. Full variable domain (rest looked up from reference TRBV19 and TRBJ1-5): DGGITQSPKYLFRKEGQNVTLSCEQNLNHDAMYWYRQDPGQGLRLIYYSQIVNDFQKGDIAEGYSVSREKKESFPLTVTSAQKNPTAFYLCASSIGDRGLRSNQPQHFGDGTRLSIL.

For this clone: The read ends 3 residues shy of where the CDR3 ends; the end is completed using the germline J gene. The chain carries TRBV20-1 and TRBJ2-3; TRBD2 matches 9 bases. V shed 6 bases, J shed 3 bases, and the junction held 7 bases outside the gene matches. Germline assignment: CDR1 DFQATT and CDR2 SNEGSKA (reference sequence). CDR3 length: 14 residues. The sequenced part of the CDR3 DNA is TGCAGTGCAAGGGGGCTAGCGGGGACAGATACG. It is translated as CSARGLAGTDT. The whole CDR3 sequence reads CSARGLAGTDTQYF.

About this clone itself: The observed sequence ends 3 residues before the CDR3 terminus, with the missing tail filled in from the germline J gene. The rearrangement uses TRBV20-1 and TRBJ1-5; D is unresolved. Germline V gives CDR1 DFQATT, CDR2 SNEGSKA (reference sequence). There are 13 residues in the CDR3. Trimming took off 5 bases at V and 5 bases at J, with 13 bases between the two ends. The DNA read from the CDR3 is TGCAGTGCTCCGGGCTACGGGGATCAGCCC. Translated, it gives CSAPGYGDQP. The complete CDR3 protein is CSAPGYGDQPQHF.

Remarks on this clone: The CDR3 is cut off 3 residues early in the read; its end comes from the germline J gene. This chain uses TRBV2 with TRBJ2-1; 10 nucleotides agree with TRBD2. V was clipped by 7 bases and J by 8 bases; unmatched bases: 8. The CDR3 extends over 14 amino acids. Germline V gene lookup returns CDR1 SNHLY and CDR2 FYNNEI. The CDR3 is CASTGLARRDEQFF. The sequenced CDR3 bases are TGTGCCAGCACGGGACTAGCGAGAAGGGATGAG.

A remark on this clone: The read terminates 3 residues before the CDR3 end, so the remaining end is supplied by the germline J gene. The chain recombines TRBV18 with TRBJ2-5, with TRBD2 matching 8 bases. Germline lookup yields CDR1 KGHSH and CDR2 LQKENI. CDR3 length equals 15 residues. Losses at the gene ends were 0 bases for V and 5 bases for J; bases not matched to a gene: 5. The part of the CDR3 DNA that was read is TGTGCCAGCTCACCACCGAGCGGGAGCAGGGAGACC. Translation: CASSPPSGSRET. The CDR3 as a whole reads CASSPPSGSRETQYF.

With respect to this clone: The CDR3 extends 3 residues past the end of the read, so its final part is completed from the germline J gene. The chain joins TRBV23-1 to TRBJ2-1; possibly TRBD1 for D (5 bases). TRBV23-1 is recorded as an ORF, its role being uncertain. This CDR3 spans 12 amino acids. V was clipped by 9 bases and J by 6 bases, with 12 bases between them. The DNA read from the CDR3 is TGCGCCAGTTTTGGGGCCACCAATGAG. Its protein is CASFGATNE. The whole CDR3 reads CASFGATNEQFF.

Details on this clone: The CDR3 extends 3 residues past the end of the read, so its final part is completed from the germline J gene. The rearrangement joins TRBV18 to TRBJ1-1; TRBD1 might be the D (6 bases). The CDR3 runs to 15 residues. Germline CDR1 is KGHSH and CDR2 is LQKENI. Trimming pared 0 bases from V and 5 bases from J, leaving 13 bases between. The CDR3 protein is CASSPPDSWGTEAFF. The sequenced CDR3 bases are TGTGCCAGCTCACCACCGGACAGCTGGGGGACTGAA. Full variable domain (outside the CDR3, taken from reference TRBV18 and TRBJ1-1): NAGVMQNPRHLVRRRGQEARLRCSPMKGHSHVYWYRQLPEEGLKFMVYLQKENIIDESGMPKERFSAEFPKEGPSILRIQQVVRGDSAAYFCASSPPDSWGTEAFFGQGTRLTVV.